The T cell receptor beta chain under discussion was sequenced for a study of blood T cell repertoires in COVID-19. Study as a whole: PBMCs, B-cell-depleted T cells, or T cells were the source of the cDNA or gDNA that made up the material.

CDR1 is MNHEY, CDR2 SVGAGI, per germline. Trimming cost V 6 bases and J 6 bases, with 11 bases left between them. This CDR3 comprises 12 residues. Followed longitudinally, the Seattle patients had been enrolled during active infection. This clone was picked up a small number of times. Data came from immunoSEQ multiplex PCR; TCRdb stores just in-frame clones and leaves some out. The sample yields 150,000 to 200,000 clones, roughly four fifths seen once. The material sequenced was peripheral blood. This clonotype was obtained from a woman of 80 years or more with COVID-19, enrolled during active disease. The rearrangement links TRBV6-5 to TRBJ1-2; possibly TRBD1 for D (6 bases). DNA for the CDR3: TGTGCCAGCAGGGGGGCCAGCGATGGCTACACCTTC. It specifies CASRGASDGYTF.